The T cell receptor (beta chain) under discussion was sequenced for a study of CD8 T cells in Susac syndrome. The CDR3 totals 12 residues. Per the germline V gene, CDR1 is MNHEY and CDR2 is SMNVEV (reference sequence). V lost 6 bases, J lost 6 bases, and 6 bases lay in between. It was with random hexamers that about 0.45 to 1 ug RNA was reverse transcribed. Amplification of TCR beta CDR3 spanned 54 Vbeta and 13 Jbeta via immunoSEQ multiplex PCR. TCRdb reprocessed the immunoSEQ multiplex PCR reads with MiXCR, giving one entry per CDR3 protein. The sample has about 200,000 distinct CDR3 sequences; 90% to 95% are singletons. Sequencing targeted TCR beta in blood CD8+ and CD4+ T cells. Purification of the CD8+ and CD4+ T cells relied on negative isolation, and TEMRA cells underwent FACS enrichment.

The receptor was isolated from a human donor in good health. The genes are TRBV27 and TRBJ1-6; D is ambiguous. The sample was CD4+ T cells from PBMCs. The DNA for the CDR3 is TGTGCCAGCAGCCCCGCTAATTCACCCCTCCACTTT. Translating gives CASSPANSPLHF.